A selection of T cell receptor beta chains follows, all from one sample in a study of shared T cell receptors in the human thymus. Data came from immunoSEQ multiplex PCR; TCRdb stores just in-frame clones and leaves some out. Of 700,000 or so clones listed, roughly 85% were seen once; the top ten hold around 0.0099%. Separately, the same data were catalogued under a study of human thymus T cells.

Specimen: thymocytes. Receptors originate from a girl in the first two years of life with a congenital heart defect. Each CDR3 is given with its conserved first and last residue. A D gene is named only where the DNA matches it firmly. Size is omitted from some rows. Given values are once, few, many or a class for expanded clones.

V gene	D gene	J gene	clone size	CDR3 DNA	CDR3 protein
TRBV11-1	TRBD2	TRBJ2-1	-	TGTGCCAGCAGCTTACGTGCGGGGGGGCTGGCCTACAATGAGCAGTTCTTC	CASSLRAGGLAYNEQFF
TRBV7-2	-	TRBJ1-5	-	TGTGCCAGCCAAATGGGGGGTCAACAGCCCCAGCATTTT	CASQMGGQQPQHF
TRBV25-1	-	TRBJ1-5	-	TGTGCCAGCAGTGAGGCCCCTGGGCAGGGGAATCAGCCCCAGCATTTT	CASSEAPGQGNQPQHF
TRBV18	-	TRBJ2-1	few	TGTGCCAGCTCACCACTCGAGTACAATGAGCAGTTCTTC	CASSPLEYNEQFF
TRBV14	TRBD1	TRBJ1-3	few	TGTGCCAGCAGCCAAGACCCAGGACAGGGGTCCCCGAAAAACACCATATATTTT	CASSQDPGQGSPKNTIYF
TRBV6-6	-	TRBJ1-2	-	TGTGCCAGCACCAAACGGACCGGGGGTGGCTACACCTTC	CASTKRTGGGYTF
TRBV6-6	TRBD1	TRBJ2-7	-	TGTGCCAGCAGTTACTCGCCTGACAGGGACTACGAGCAGTACTTC	CASSYSPDRDYEQYF
TRBV7-2	TRBD1	TRBJ1-2	-	TGTGCCAGCAGCTTAGTTTCAGGGGGCCGGGGCTACACCTTC	CASSLVSGGRGYTF
TRBV6-5	-	TRBJ1-1	-	TGTGCCAGCAGATCTCCAGGGGCCACTGAAGCTTTCTTT	CASRSPGATEAFF
TRBV7-9	-	TRBJ1-3	-	TGTGCCAGCAGCCCAACAGGCAAGCCTTCCTCTGGAAACACCATATATTTT	CASSPTGKPSSGNTIYF
TRBV10-2	TRBD1	TRBJ1-2	-	TGCGCCAGCAGTGCAGGGACAGATGGCTACACCTTC	CASSAGTDGYTF
TRBV20-1	-	TRBJ1-2	-	TGCAGTGTCCCCCTAGTTTATGGCTACACCTTC	CSVPLVYGYTF
TRBV6-5	-	TRBJ2-7	-	TGTGCCAGCAGCCCTGGAGTCGCCTACGAGCAGTACTTC	CASSPGVAYEQYF
TRBV19	TRBD1	TRBJ1-6	-	TGTGCCAGTACTTTACAGGGGGGACAGTTGGAAGGTTCACCCCTCCACTTT	CASTLQGGQLEGSPLHF
TRBV11-2	TRBD2	TRBJ2-7	-	TGTGCCAGCAGCCAACTAGCGGAGGCCTACGAGCAGTACTTC	CASSQLAEAYEQYF
TRBV7-9	TRBD1	TRBJ1-5	few	TGTGCCAGCAGCTTAGGCGCCCCGGGACAGGGGAATCAGCCCCAGCATTTT	CASSLGAPGQGNQPQHF
TRBV18	TRBD1	TRBJ1-5	-	TGTGCCAGCTCACCGCGGGACAGGGGGGCTCTGGGCAATCAGCCCCAGCATTTT	CASSPRDRGALGNQPQHF
TRBV2	TRBD1	TRBJ2-1	-	TGTGCCAGCACCCCCCAAGCGTGGCAGGGGGAGTACAATGAGCAGTTCTTC	CASTPQAWQGEYNEQFF
TRBV6-6	-	TRBJ1-5	-	TGTGCCACAAAGACCGGGACACCAAGCAATCAGCCCCAGCATTTT	CATKTGTPSNQPQHF
TRBV14	TRBD1	TRBJ1-2	-	TGTGCCAGCAGCCAACGCCCGGGACAGGGGGCGCGCGGCTACACCTTC	CASSQRPGQGARGYTF
TRBV6-5	-	TRBJ1-4	-	TGTGCCAGCAGTTACTCTAGTCCTGCAACTAATGAAAAACTGTTTTTT	CASSYSSPATNEKLFF
TRBV7-3	TRBD1	TRBJ2-1	once	TGTGCCAGCAGCCTCCGGGACAGGGTAGTAATTAAAGAGGGATACAATGAGCAGTTCTTC	CASSLRDRVVIKEGYNEQFF
TRBV5-5	-	TRBJ2-1	-	TGTGCCAGCACCGTGAGAGTTTACAATGAGCAGTTCTTC	CASTVRVYNEQFF
TRBV11-2	TRBD2	TRBJ2-5	-	TGTGCCAGCAGCCCCCGGTCAGCGGGGCCTCAAGAGACCCAGTACTTC	CASSPRSAGPQETQYF
TRBV10-3	-	TRBJ1-6	-	TGTGCCATCAGTGAGTCGAGTGAGGACAGTGATAATTCACCCCTCCACTTT	CAISESSEDSDNSPLHF